The TCR beta chain described here comes from a study of CD8+ T cells in alopecia areata. The CDR3 runs to 14 residues. The V end was cut by 1 base, the J end by 7 bases, with 14 bases between. From germline, CDR1 is SGHRS and CDR2 YFSETQ. As for this clone: Its antigen is as yet unknown.

Stated treatment: oral pan-JAK inhibitor, 5-10 mg twice daily. Findings and caveats of the study: The study found tofacitinib significantly decreased scalp clonality and expanded CD8+ clones among the top 100. Across lesional scalp, and particularly alopecia totalis/universalis, clonality surpassed that of normal scalp. Persistence of many expanded lesional clones was seen in scalp and blood during tofacitinib.

RNA extraction and reverse transcription yielded cDNA as sequencing template. Data came from immunoSEQ multiplex PCR; TCRdb stores just in-frame clones and leaves some out. The sample comprises 90,000 to 150,000 clones, about 50% of which are singletons, and 0.46% rests with the top ten. The TCR sequence derives from a human donor with alopecia areata. The sample was CD4+ T cells sorted from blood, taken at week 4, from a patient treated with tofacitinib. The rearrangement joins TRBV5-1 to TRBJ1-2, with D tentatively TRBD1 (5 bases). DNA of the CDR3: TGCGCCAGCAGCTTGTGGCTGGGGGAAGGTGGCTACACCTTC. It encodes CASSLWLGEGGYTF.